This T cell receptor beta chain was recorded in a study of blood T cell repertoires in COVID-19. Assay: immunoSEQ multiplex PCR; the TCRdb copy retains only in-frame clones and omits some. The sample consists of about 73,000 clones, approximately 71% of them appearing once. CDR1 and CDR2 (germline): MNHEY, SVGAGI. The CDR3 spans 13 residues. V dropped 7 bases and J dropped 0 bases, with 7 bases sitting between them. The sample was peripheral blood. This sequence joins TRBV6-5 and TRBJ1-5, with D unresolved. The sequence derives from a man in his sixties or seventies with COVID-19, enrolled during active disease. This chain's CDR3 is CASIGDSNQPQHF. The CDR3 nucleotides read TGTGCCAGCATAGGAGATAGCAATCAGCCCCAGCATTTT.